These 21 T cell receptor beta chains came from one sample sequenced in a study of T cells in Graves' hyperthyroidism and ophthalmopathy. From RNA transcripts, TCR beta CDR3 regions were amplified. With the HTBI primer set, the TCR CDR3 went through a first round of RT-PCR. TCRdb independently ran MiXCR on the multiplex PCR reads; one entry per CDR3 protein. Among about 510,000 distinct CDR3 sequences, around 13% were seen once, and the ten largest hold approximately 15%. The sequenced material came from blood. All receptors come from a woman in her thirties or forties with Graves' hyperthyroidism.

The genes are TRBV5-1 and TRBJ1-1, with D possibly matching TRBD1 (6 bases). Per germline, CDR1 SGHRS and CDR2 YFSETQ. Trimming shortened V by 2 bases and J by 1 base, and 12 bases separated the two germline ends. The CDR3 spans 15 residues. CDR3 protein: CASSLWDTKNTEAFF. DNA for the CDR3: TGCGCCAGCAGCTTATGGGACACAAAGAACACTGAAGCTTTCTTT.

This clonotype has at least ten counts. CDR3 nucleotide sequence: TGTGCCAGTAGGTTGGAGGGCTCCTACGAGCAGTACTTC. It translates to CASRLEGSYEQYF. The chain is built from TRBV19 and TRBJ2-7; perhaps TRBD2 as D (6 bases). Trimming took off 6 bases at V and 0 bases at J, with 9 bases between the two ends. The CDR3 runs 13 residues. The germline gives CDR1 LNHDA, CDR2 SQIVND (reference sequence).

V gene TRBV24-1 combines with J gene TRBJ2-1, with D perhaps TRBD1 (6 bases). CDR3 size: 12 residues. Germline loops: CDR1 KGHDR, CDR2 SFDVKD. V lost 6 bases and J 7 bases, leaving 9 bases between the germline ends. CDR3 nucleotides: TGTGCCACCAGTTCCAGGGGTAATGAGCAGTTCTTC. This codes for CATSSRGNEQFF.

This clonotype has a handful of counts. The genes are TRBV2 and TRBJ2-2; D not resolved. Trimming left V 1 base short and J 3 bases short, with 12 bases between. CDR3 length: 16 amino acids. Germline CDR1 is SNHLY and CDR2 is FYNNEI. The CDR3 bases are TGTGCCAGCAGTGAAGATGGCAGGCCCTACACCGGGGAGCTGTTTTTT. Amino acids: CASSEDGRPYTGELFF.

The CDR3: CSASSLGTSNEQFF. CDR3 in DNA: TGCAGTGCCAGCAGCTTGGGGACAAGCAATGAGCAGTTCTTC. The V gene is TRBV20-1, the J gene TRBJ2-1, with D maybe TRBD1 (6 bases). Germline-derived CDR1 and CDR2 are DFQATT and SNEGSKA (reference sequence). The CDR3 covers 14 residues. V lost 6 bases and J lost 6, with 18 bases in between.

The chain uses TRBV7-6 and TRBJ2-1, with 7 bases that match TRBD2. Germline V gene sequence: CDR1 SGHVS, CDR2 FNYEAQ. The ends lost 1 base at V and 10 bases at J; junction bases unmatched: 4. The CDR3 length is 13 residues. The CDR3 region is CASSLVGGSEQFF. The CDR3 DNA is TGTGCCAGCAGCTTAGTTGGCGGGAGCGAGCAGTTCTTC.

This clonotype was seen repeatedly, ten times or more. This chain connects TRBV27 to TRBJ2-2, with D perhaps matching TRBD2 (5 bases). The CDR3 contains 13 residues. The V and J ends lost 4 bases and 6 bases respectively, with 9 bases between them. CDR1 and CDR2 from the germline V gene are MNHEY and SMNVEV (reference sequence). The CDR3 reads CASSSEGSGELFF. Written as DNA, the CDR3 is TGTGCCAGCAGTTCTGAGGGCTCCGGGGAGCTGTTTTTT.

This clonotype occurred once. V is TRBV28 and J is TRBJ2-1, with D perhaps TRBD2 (6 bases). From germline, CDR1 is MDHEN and CDR2 SYDVKM. V lost 1 base, J lost 7 bases, and 8 bases lay in between. CDR3 size: 13 residues. Here the CDR3 reads CASSLFAGNEQFF. Written as DNA, the CDR3 is TGTGCCAGCAGTTTATTTGCGGGGAATGAGCAGTTCTTC.

This clonotype was found many times. This chain uses TRBV3-1 with TRBJ2-1; no firm D call. Between the trimmed V and J ends, which lost 1 base and 7 bases, there was a span of 8 bases. Germline V gene data show CDR1 as LGHDT and CDR2 as YNNKEL (reference sequence). The CDR3 runs to 13 residues. CDR3 DNA sequence: TGTGCCAGCAGCCAAGGAACACCTAATGAGCAGTTCTTC. It yields the protein CASSQGTPNEQFF.

This chain connects TRBV2 to TRBJ1-2; 12 bases align to TRBD1. With 6 bases clipped from V and 2 bases from J, the junction kept 1 base outside the gene matches. The CDR3 contains 14 residues. Germline CDR1 SNHLY, CDR2 FYNNEI. The CDR3 nucleotides read TGTGCCAGCAGGGGGACAGGGGGCAACTATGGCTACACCTTC. It encodes CASRGTGGNYGYTF.

This clonotype has ten or more counts. The rearrangement links TRBV19 to TRBJ2-1; TRBD2 matches at 15 bases. The CDR3 loop spans 19 amino acids. Germline values: CDR1 LNHDA, CDR2 SQIVND (reference sequence). Trimming removed 3 bases from V and 2 bases from J; junction bases left unmatched: 8. The CDR3 protein is CASSIRGLAGGATYNEQFF. The CDR3 region has the DNA TGTGCCAGTAGTATCCGGGGACTAGCGGGAGGTGCGACCTACAATGAGCAGTTCTTC.

Concerning this clonotype itself: A much larger clonotype is one base distant, so this may be a read error. The chain uses TRBV12-5 and TRBJ1-4; possibly TRBD1 for D (5 bases). This CDR3 spans 17 amino acids. Germline assignment: CDR1 LGHNT and CDR2 FRNRAP. CDR3 region: CASGLKAGLATNEKLVF. The CDR3 DNA reads TGTGCTAGTGGTTTGAAGGCAGGGCTAGCAACTAATGAAAAACTGGTTTTT.

This clonotype has a count of ten or more. The V call is TRBV20-1, the J call TRBJ2-7; D is perhaps TRBD2 (5 bases). Germline assignment: CDR1 DFQATT and CDR2 SNEGSKA (reference sequence). Trimming cost V 4 bases and J 3 bases, with 13 bases left between them. There are 13 residues in the CDR3. CDR3 nucleotide sequence: TGCAGTGCTACCCCAGCGGACTTCTACGAGCAGTACTTC. It translates to CSATPADFYEQYF.

The sample holds a few counts of this clonotype. The V gene is TRBV6-1, the J gene TRBJ1-4, with D perhaps TRBD1 (6 bases). V was pared by 5 bases and J by 4 bases, with 17 bases between. Looked up from germline, CDR1 is MNHNS and CDR2 is SASEGT. The CDR3 loop spans 16 amino acids. The CDR3 region has the DNA TGTGCCAGCAGTTCCCAAAGGGGGTCGCTTAATGAAAAACTGTTTTTT. The encoded protein is CASSSQRGSLNEKLFF.

This clonotype was seen more than once but under ten times. The rearrangement links TRBV3-1 to TRBJ1-1, with a tentative D call TRBD1 (6 bases). CDR1 LGHDT and CDR2 YNNKEL come from the germline V gene (reference sequence). The CDR3 runs to 14 residues. The germline V and J ends were trimmed by 5 bases and 4 bases, with 14 bases remaining between them. CDR3 sequence reads: CASSSKGGGTEAFF. CDR3 in DNA: TGTGCCAGCAGCTCAAAGGGGGGGGGCACTGAAGCTTTCTTT.

The gene calls are TRBV5-1 and TRBJ2-5; TRBD2 is a possible D gene (6 bases). V lost 1 base to trimming and J lost 0 bases, with 16 bases between them. CDR3 length: 17 residues. The germline V gene has CDR1 SGHRS and CDR2 YFSETQ. The CDR3 DNA sequence: TGCGCCAGCAGCTTGCCCCGGGGAAGGGACTACCAAGAGACCCAGTACTTC. This sequence encodes CASSLPRGRDYQETQYF.

This clonotype has ten or more counts. V is TRBV11-2 and J is TRBJ1-2, with D perhaps matching TRBD1 (5 bases). Germline CDR1 SGHAT, CDR2 FQNNGV. This CDR3 has 15 residues. Trimming cost V 5 bases and J 0 bases, with 13 bases left between them. The CDR3 bases are TGTGCCAGCAGCGGGCAGGGCCAAGCTAACTATGGCTACACCTTC. Translated: CASSGQGQANYGYTF.

CDR3 sequence (DNA): TGTGCCAGCACCCTGGGGGGGGCTAGCGGGCGAACCTACGAGCAGTACTTC. Translating gives CASTLGGASGRTYEQYF. The V gene is TRBV2, the J gene TRBJ2-7; 8 bases align to TRBD2. CDR3 length equals 17 residues. Germline trimming cut 7 bases from V and 2 bases from J; bases unmatched to any gene: 16. In germline, CDR1 is SNHLY, CDR2 FYNNEI.

This clonotype was seen many times. The rearrangement uses TRBV18 and TRBJ2-1, with 7 bases matching TRBD2. CDR1 and CDR2 (germline): KGHSH, LQKENI. The CDR3 sequence is 17 residues long. Trimming removed 6 bases from V and 3 bases from J; junction bases left unmatched: 14. CDR3 amino acids: CASSPTSTSRHYNEQFF. CDR3 in DNA: TGTGCCAGCTCGCCAACGTCGACTAGCCGACACTACAATGAGCAGTTCTTC.

This clonotype was seen a handful of times. V is TRBV20-1 and J is TRBJ2-3; 8 bases are shared with TRBD2. V dropped 8 bases and J dropped 8; count of bases not matched to a gene: 12. CDR1 and CDR2 (germline): DFQATT, SNEGSKA (reference sequence). The CDR3 runs 13 residues. Here the CDR3 DNA reads TGCAGTCCACCGGGACTAGTAACGGGTACGCAGTATTTT. Translating gives CSPPGLVTGTQYF.

This clonotype was picked up many times. V is TRBV5-1 and J is TRBJ1-1, with 7 bases fitting TRBD1. The J segment lost 1 base and the V segment lost 4 bases, leaving 13 bases of the junction unmatched. The germline V gene has CDR1 SGHRS and CDR2 YFSETQ. The CDR3 consists of 17 residues. CDR3 in amino acids: CASSPGDSSPSNTEAFF. The CDR3 DNA reads TGCGCCAGCAGCCCAGGGGACAGCTCACCTTCGAACACTGAAGCTTTCTTT.